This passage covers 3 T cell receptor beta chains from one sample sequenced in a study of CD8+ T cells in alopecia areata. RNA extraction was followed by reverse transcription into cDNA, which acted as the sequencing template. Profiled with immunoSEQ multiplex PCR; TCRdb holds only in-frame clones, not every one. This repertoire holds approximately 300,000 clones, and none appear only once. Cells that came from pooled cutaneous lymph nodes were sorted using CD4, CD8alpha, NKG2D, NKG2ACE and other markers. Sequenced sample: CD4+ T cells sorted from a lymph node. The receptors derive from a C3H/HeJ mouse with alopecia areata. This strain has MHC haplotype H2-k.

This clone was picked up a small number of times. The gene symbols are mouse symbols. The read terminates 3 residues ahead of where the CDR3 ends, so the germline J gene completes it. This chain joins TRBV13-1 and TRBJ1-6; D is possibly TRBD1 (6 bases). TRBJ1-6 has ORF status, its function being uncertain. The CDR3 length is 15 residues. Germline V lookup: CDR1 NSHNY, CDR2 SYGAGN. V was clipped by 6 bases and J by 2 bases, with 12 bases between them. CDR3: CASTPGHTYNSPLYF. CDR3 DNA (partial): TGTGCCAGCACCCCGGGACATACCTATAATTCGCCC.

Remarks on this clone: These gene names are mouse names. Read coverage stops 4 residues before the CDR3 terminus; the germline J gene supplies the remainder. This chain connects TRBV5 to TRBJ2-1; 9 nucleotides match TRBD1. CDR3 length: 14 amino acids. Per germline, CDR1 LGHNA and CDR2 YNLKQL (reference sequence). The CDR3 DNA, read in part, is TGTGCCAGCAGCCAAGAAACAGGGGGCTCT. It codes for CASSQETGGS. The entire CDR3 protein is CASSQETGGSEQFF.

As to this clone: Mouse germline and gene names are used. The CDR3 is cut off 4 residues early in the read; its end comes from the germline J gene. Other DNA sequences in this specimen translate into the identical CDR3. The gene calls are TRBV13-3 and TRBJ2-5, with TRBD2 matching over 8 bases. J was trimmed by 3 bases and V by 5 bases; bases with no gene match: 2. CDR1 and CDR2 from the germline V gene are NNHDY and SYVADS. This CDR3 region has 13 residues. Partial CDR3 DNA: TGTGCCAGCAGGGGGACTGGACAAGAC. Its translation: CASRGTGQD. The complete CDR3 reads CASRGTGQDTQYF.